These T cell receptor beta chains were read from a single sample in a study of control samples from healthy donors and cancer patients. TCRdb's table, derived via immunoSEQ multiplex PCR, lists solely in-frame clones and lacks some. This sample has approximately 110,000 clones; 91% occur once, and the top ten carry about 7.2%. The specimen sequenced was blood. The receptors shown here come from a woman between 18 and 30 years old in good health. Both conserved end residues are part of each CDR3. The order of the fields is D gene, J gene, clone size, V gene, CDR3 DNA, CDR3 protein. D genes are given only for firm matches. Expanded clones get a size class; other rows say once, few or many, or leave the size out.

D: TRBD1
J: TRBJ1-5
size: NA
V: TRBV7-8
DNA: TGTGCCAGCAGCCCCGGACAGGGTAAAGGTCAGCCCCAGCATTTT
CDR3: CASSPGQGKGQPQHF

D: NA
J: TRBJ1-2
size: NA
V: TRBV27
DNA: TGTGCCAGCAGGGCACAGGTCCAAGCTGGTAACTATGGCTACACCTTC
CDR3: CASRAQVQAGNYGYTF

D: TRBD1
J: TRBJ1-6
size: once
V: TRBV28
DNA: TGTGCCAGCAGTCTCGGGACAGATAATTCACCCCTCCACTTT
CDR3: CASSLGTDNSPLHF

D: TRBD1
J: TRBJ1-5
size: NA
V: TRBV6-5
DNA: TGTGCCAGCAGTTCCTGGACAGGGGGTAGCAATCAGCCCCAGCATTTT
CDR3: CASSSWTGGSNQPQHF

D: NA
J: TRBJ1-5
size: NA
V: TRBV18
DNA: TGTGCCAGCTCTCCTGACATTGGATACAATCAGCCCCAGCATTTT
CDR3: CASSPDIGYNQPQHF

D: NA
J: TRBJ1-5
size: NA
V: TRBV27
DNA: TGTGCCAGCGGAAGGAATCAGCCCCAGCATTTT
CDR3: CASGRNQPQHF

D: TRBD1
J: TRBJ1-1
size: NA
V: TRBV4-1
DNA: TGCGCCAGCAGCCAGGGACAGGGGGCGCCCCCGAACACTGAAGCTTTCTTT
CDR3: CASSQGQGAPPNTEAFF

D: TRBD1
J: TRBJ2-7
size: NA
V: TRBV6-6
DNA: TGTGCCAGCAGCAGGGGGCGCTACTACGAGCAGTACTTC
CDR3: CASSRGRYYEQYF

D: NA
J: TRBJ2-7
size: NA
V: TRBV30
DNA: TGTGCCTGGAGTCCCGGGTATCTGGGCTACGAGCAGTACTTC
CDR3: CAWSPGYLGYEQYF

D: NA
J: TRBJ2-3
size: NA
V: TRBV9
DNA: TGTGCCAGCAGCGTTAGCCCGACAGTACGCACAGATACGCAGTATTTT
CDR3: CASSVSPTVRTDTQYF

D: TRBD1
J: TRBJ2-5
size: few
V: TRBV10-1
DNA: TGCGCCAGCAGCACAGGGGCCCAAGAGACCCAGTACTTC
CDR3: CASSTGAQETQYF

D: TRBD1
J: TRBJ2-2
size: NA
V: TRBV5-1
DNA: TGCGCCAGCAGCCTAGGGACAGTCAACACCGGGGAGCTGTTTTTT
CDR3: CASSLGTVNTGELFF

D: NA
J: TRBJ2-4
size: NA
V: TRBV2
DNA: TGTGCCAGCAGTGAAAGTGCACTAGCCAAAAACATTCAGTACTTC
CDR3: CASSESALAKNIQYF

D: NA
J: TRBJ1-1
size: NA
V: TRBV10-2
DNA: TGCGCCAGCAGTGCAGAGTGGAACACTGAAGCTTTCTTT
CDR3: CASSAEWNTEAFF

D: NA
J: TRBJ1-6
size: NA
V: TRBV2
DNA: TGTGCCAGCAGTGATAGCCAGGGGAACTCACCCCTCCACTTT
CDR3: CASSDSQGNSPLHF

D: NA
J: TRBJ2-7
size: NA
V: TRBV10-2
DNA: TGCGCCAGCAGGTACGGGACCACTCTCTCCTACGAGCAGTACTTC
CDR3: CASRYGTTLSYEQYF